This T cell receptor beta chain originates from a study of molecular identifiers for immune sequencing clone quantification. This clonotype was detected only a few times. This could be a read error, since a much larger clone is one nucleotide away. Looked up from germline, CDR1 is SGHNT and CDR2 is YYREEE (reference sequence). CDR3 length equals 15 residues. Each CDR3 protein gets one entry after TCRdb re-called the PCR reads with MiXCR. The sample has approximately 670,000 distinct CDR3 sequences, 20% seen once. Sorted cell numbers of about 17,000 to 1,000,000, with 10%, 30% or 50% RNA, served as input for naive CD8 libraries. Naive CD8 T cell sorting was performed on the CD8+CD4-CCR7+CD45RA+ phenotype.

Sequenced: naive CD8+ T cells from blood, with Jurkat cell RNA spiked in. Subset denoted: FACS-sorted CD8+CD4-CCR7+CD45RA+ naive T cells. J is TRBJ2-5 and V is TRBV5-4; 8 positions match TRBD2. This TCR was sampled from a human donor in good health. Some libraries in this study had Jurkat cell RNA spiked in. DNA of the CDR3: TGTGCCAGCAGCCCCCCAGCGGGAGAGCAAGAGGCCCAGTACTTC. Residues: CASSPPAGEQEAQYF.